This T cell receptor (beta chain) was recovered during a study of cytotoxic CD8 clonotypes in ibrutinib-treated CLL. Looking at the study overall: Among the samples, the mean was around 260,000 productive templates and 75,000 to 95,000 productive rearrangements.

Study findings and constraints: For progressing versus sustained-remission patients, sampling times were not the same. There were few public clonotypes, and on treatment they contracted or stayed stable.

This clone was observed a handful of times. The antigen remains unidentified. The repertoire was sequenced with immunoSEQ multiplex PCR; TCRdb's copy has only in-frame clones and lacks some. This table holds 35,000 to 55,000 clones, roughly two thirds found once. Germline V CDR1 and CDR2: MNHEY, SVGAGI. V was cut by 2 bases and J by 3 bases, with 14 bases left in between. CDR3 length: 15 amino acids. The TCR comes from a human donor with chronic lymphocytic leukemia. The rearrangement links TRBV6-5 to TRBJ2-7; weak D call: TRBD1 (6 bases). The specimen was PBMCs, collected after 12 months of ibrutinib treatment. The CDR3 loop is CASSYDRTTRYEQYF. DNA of the CDR3: TGTGCCAGCAGTTACGACAGGACGACCCGCTACGAGCAGTACTTC.